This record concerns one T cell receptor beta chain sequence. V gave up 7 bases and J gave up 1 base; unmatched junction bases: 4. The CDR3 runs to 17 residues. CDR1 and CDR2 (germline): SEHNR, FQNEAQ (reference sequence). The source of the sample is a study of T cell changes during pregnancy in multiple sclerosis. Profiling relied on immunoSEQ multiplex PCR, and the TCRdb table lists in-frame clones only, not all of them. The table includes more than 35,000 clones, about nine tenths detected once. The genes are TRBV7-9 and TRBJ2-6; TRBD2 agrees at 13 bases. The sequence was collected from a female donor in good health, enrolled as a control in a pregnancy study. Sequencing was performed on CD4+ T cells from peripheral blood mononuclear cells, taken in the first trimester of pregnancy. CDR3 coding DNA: TGTGCCAGCATCCTGACTAGCGGGGGGTCTGGGGCCAACGTCCTGACTTTC. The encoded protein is CASILTSGGSGANVLTF.